The 9 T cell receptor beta chains below were found in one sample sequenced in a study of graft-versus-host responses after intestinal transplantation. Method: immunoSEQ multiplex PCR; TCRdb's copy keeps in-frame clones and lacks some. The sample lists about 97,000 clones, approximately 92% occurring once. The sample here was PBMCs, taken 453 days after intestinal transplant. The receptor set was obtained from a human patient who received an intestinal transplant, so some T cells may come from the graft donor.

The CDR3 region is CASSDSPGSYNEQFF. The CDR3 region has the DNA TGTGCCAGCAGTGACTCGCCAGGGAGCTACAATGAGCAGTTCTTC. The gene calls are TRBV6-4 and TRBJ2-1, with D tentatively TRBD1 or TRBD2 (5 bases each). From germline, CDR1 is MRHNA and CDR2 SNTAGT. The V end lost 0 bases, the J end lost 3 bases, and 9 bases lay between the germline ends. The CDR3 has 15 residues.

The chain recombines TRBV19 with TRBJ2-2; D tentatively fits TRBD1 or TRBD2 (5 bases each). Deletions cut 4 bases from V and 8 bases from J, with 14 bases between. CDR1 LNHDA and CDR2 SQIVND come from the germline V gene (reference sequence). This CDR3 is built from 14 residues. This chain's CDR3 is CASSTGPYTGELFF. The CDR3 nucleotides read TGTGCCAGTAGTACGGGACCATATACGGGGGAGCTGTTTTTT.

The chain joins TRBV9 to TRBJ1-6; D unclear. The germline V gene encodes CDR1 SGDLS and CDR2 YYNGEE. The CDR3 consists of 15 residues. V lost 0 bases, J lost 0 bases, and 4 bases lay in between. CDR3 protein: CASSVASSYNSPLHF. As DNA, the CDR3 is TGTGCCAGCAGCGTAGCAAGCTCCTATAATTCACCCCTCCACTTT. Full variable domain (outside the CDR3, taken from reference TRBV9 and TRBJ1-6): DSGVTQTPKHLITATGQRVTLRCSPRSGDLSVYWYQQSLDQGLQFLIQYYNGEERAKGNILERFSAQQFPDLHSELNLSSLELGDSALYFCASSVASSYNSPLHFGNGTRLTVT.

The genes are TRBV20-1 and TRBJ2-7; TRBD2 is a possible D gene (5 bases). Germline CDR1 reads DFQATT; CDR2 reads SNEGSKA (reference sequence). This CDR3 region has 11 residues. V lost 3 bases and J lost 3, with 6 bases in between. The CDR3 DNA sequence: TGCAGTGCTAGCCGGGGCTACGAGCAGTACTTC. It translates to CSASRGYEQYF.

The chain combines TRBV29-1 with TRBJ1-2; D gene uncertain. The CDR3 is made up of 11 amino acids. Deletions cut 4 bases from V and 8 bases from J, with 11 bases between. Germline V lookup: CDR1 SQVTM, CDR2 ANQGSEA. The CDR3 DNA sequence: TGCAGCGTTGGTTTGGGAAGGGGCTACACCTTC. It codes for CSVGLGRGYTF.

The chain uses TRBV9 and TRBJ1-2; a possible D gene is TRBD1 (5 bases). The CDR3 totals 14 residues. Germline CDR1 is SGDLS and CDR2 is YYNGEE. The V gene lost 3 bases and the J gene lost 2 bases, with 11 bases spanning the gap. The CDR3 region is CASSADGGNYGYTF. CDR3 nucleotide sequence: TGTGCCAGCAGCGCGGATGGGGGGAACTATGGCTACACCTTC. The full variable domain, with the rest looked up from reference TRBV9 and TRBJ1-2, is DSGVTQTPKHLITATGQRVTLRCSPRSGDLSVYWYQQSLDQGLQFLIQYYNGEERAKGNILERFSAQQFPDLHSELNLSSLELGDSALYFCASSADGGNYGYTFGSGTRLTVV.

This chain connects TRBV7-8 to TRBJ2-1, with TRBD2 matching 15 bases. Germline assignment: CDR1 SGHVS and CDR2 FQNEAQ. Losses at the gene ends were 7 bases for V and 3 bases for J; bases not matched to a gene: 7. The CDR3 sequence is 17 residues long. CDR3 nucleotides: TGTGCCAGCACCGGGACTAGCGGGGGGCCAGGCTACAATGAGCAGTTCTTC. Residues: CASTGTSGGPGYNEQFF.

The chain joins TRBV6-6 to TRBJ2-7, with D unclear. The CDR3 runs 13 residues. The V gene's germline CDR1 is MNHNY and CDR2 SVGAGI (reference sequence). Deletions cut 8 bases from V and 3 bases from J, with 14 bases between. The CDR3 reads CASGDEIFYEQYF. CDR3 in DNA: TGTGCCAGCGGCGACGAAATATTCTACGAGCAGTACTTC.

The CDR3 sequence is CASSVAEGGKLFF. In nucleotides, the CDR3 is TGTGCCAGCAGCGTAGCAGAGGGGGGAAAACTGTTTTTT. The J gene is TRBJ1-4, the V gene TRBV9; a weak D match, TRBD1 (6 bases). Germline assignment: CDR1 SGDLS and CDR2 YYNGEE. This CDR3 has 13 residues. V was trimmed by 0 bases and J by 10 bases, leaving 10 bases between them.